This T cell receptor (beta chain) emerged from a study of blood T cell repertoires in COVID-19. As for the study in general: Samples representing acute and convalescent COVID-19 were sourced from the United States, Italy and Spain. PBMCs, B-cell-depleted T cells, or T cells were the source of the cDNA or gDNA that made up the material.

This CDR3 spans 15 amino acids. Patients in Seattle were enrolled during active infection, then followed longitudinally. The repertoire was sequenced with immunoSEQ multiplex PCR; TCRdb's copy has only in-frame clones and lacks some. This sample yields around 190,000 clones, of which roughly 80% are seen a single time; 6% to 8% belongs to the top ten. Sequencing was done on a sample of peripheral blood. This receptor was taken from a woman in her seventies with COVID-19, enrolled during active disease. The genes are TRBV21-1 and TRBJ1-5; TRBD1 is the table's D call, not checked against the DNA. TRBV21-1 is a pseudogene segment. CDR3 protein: CASSKKDRNDQPQHF. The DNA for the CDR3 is TGTGCCAGCAGCAAGAAGGACAGGAATGATCAGCCCCAGCATTTT.